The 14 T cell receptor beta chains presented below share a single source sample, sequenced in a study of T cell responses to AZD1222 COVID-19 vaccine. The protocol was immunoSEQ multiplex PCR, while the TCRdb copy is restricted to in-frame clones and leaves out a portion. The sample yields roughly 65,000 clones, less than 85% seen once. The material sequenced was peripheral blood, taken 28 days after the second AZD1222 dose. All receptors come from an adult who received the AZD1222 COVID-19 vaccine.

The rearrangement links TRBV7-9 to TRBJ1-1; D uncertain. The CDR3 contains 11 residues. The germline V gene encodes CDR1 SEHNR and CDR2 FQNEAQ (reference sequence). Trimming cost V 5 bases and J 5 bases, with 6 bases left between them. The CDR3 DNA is TGTGCCAGCAGCCCTTTTACTGAAGCTTTCTTT. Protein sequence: CASSPFTEAFF.

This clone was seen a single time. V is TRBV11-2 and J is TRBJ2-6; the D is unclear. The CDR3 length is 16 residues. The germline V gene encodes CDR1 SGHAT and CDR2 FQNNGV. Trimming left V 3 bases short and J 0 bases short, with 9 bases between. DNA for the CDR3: TGTGCCAGCAGCTTTCGGTCGGTCTCTGGGGCCAACGTCCTGACTTTC. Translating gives CASSFRSVSGANVLTF.

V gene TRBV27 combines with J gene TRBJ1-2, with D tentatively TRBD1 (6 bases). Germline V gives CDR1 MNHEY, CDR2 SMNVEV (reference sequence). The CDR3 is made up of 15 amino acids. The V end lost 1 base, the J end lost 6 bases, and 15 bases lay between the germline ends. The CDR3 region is CASSLFPVGGHGYTF. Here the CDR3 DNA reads TGTGCCAGCAGTTTATTTCCCGTCGGGGGCCATGGCTACACCTTC.

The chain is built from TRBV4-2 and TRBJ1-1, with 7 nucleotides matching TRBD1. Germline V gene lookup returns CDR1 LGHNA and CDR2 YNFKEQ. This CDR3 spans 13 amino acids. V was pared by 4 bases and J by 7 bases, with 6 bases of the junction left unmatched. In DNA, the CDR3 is TGTGCCAGCAGCCGGGTCCAGGGGGATGAAGCTTTCTTT. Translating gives CASSRVQGDEAFF.

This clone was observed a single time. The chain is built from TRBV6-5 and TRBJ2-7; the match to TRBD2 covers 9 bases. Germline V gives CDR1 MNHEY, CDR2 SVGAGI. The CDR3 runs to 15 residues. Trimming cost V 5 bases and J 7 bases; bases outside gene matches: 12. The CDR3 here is CASSPVAGVPGEQYF. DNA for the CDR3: TGTGCCAGCAGTCCTGTAGCGGGGGTCCCGGGGGAGCAGTACTTC.

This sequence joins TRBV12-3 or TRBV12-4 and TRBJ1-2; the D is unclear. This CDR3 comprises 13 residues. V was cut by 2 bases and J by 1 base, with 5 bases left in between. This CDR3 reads CASSLRNNYGYTF. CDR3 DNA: TGTGCCAGCAGTTTAAGAAATAACTATGGCTACACCTTC.

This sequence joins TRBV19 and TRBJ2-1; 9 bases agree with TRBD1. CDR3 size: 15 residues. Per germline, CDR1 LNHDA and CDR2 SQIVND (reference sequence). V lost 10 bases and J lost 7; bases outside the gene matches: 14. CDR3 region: CATRRGTGKLNEQFF. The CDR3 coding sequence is TGTGCCACTCGGCGAGGGACAGGGAAGTTGAATGAGCAGTTCTTC.

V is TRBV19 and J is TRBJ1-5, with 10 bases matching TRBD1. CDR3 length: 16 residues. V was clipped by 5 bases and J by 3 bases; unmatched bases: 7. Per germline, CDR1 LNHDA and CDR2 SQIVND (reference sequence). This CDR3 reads CASSRGGQGTNQPQHF. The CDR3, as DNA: TGTGCCAGTAGTCGGGGGGGACAGGGGACCAATCAGCCCCAGCATTTT. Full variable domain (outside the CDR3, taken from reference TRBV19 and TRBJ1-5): DGGITQSPKYLFRKEGQNVTLSCEQNLNHDAMYWYRQDPGQGLRLIYYSQIVNDFQKGDIAEGYSVSREKKESFPLTVTSAQKNPTAFYLCASSRGGQGTNQPQHFGDGTRLSIL.

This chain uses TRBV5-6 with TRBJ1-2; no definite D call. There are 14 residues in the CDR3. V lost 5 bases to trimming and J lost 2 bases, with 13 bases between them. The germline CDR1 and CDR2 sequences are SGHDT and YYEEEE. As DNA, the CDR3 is TGTGCCAGCAGTCTCTGGGGTGGAAACTATGGCTACACCTTC. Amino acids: CASSLWGGNYGYTF.

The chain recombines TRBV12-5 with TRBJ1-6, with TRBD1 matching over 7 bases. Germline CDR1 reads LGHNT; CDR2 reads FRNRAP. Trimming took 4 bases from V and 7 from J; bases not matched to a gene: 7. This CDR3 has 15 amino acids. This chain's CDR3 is CASGSTGQMNSPLHF. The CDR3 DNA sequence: TGTGCTAGTGGTTCGACGGGACAGATGAATTCACCCCTCCACTTT. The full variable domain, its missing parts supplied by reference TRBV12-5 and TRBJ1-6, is DARVTQTPRHKVTEMGQEVTMRCQPILGHNTVFWYRQTMMQGLELLAYFRNRAPLDDSGMPKDRFSAEMPDATLATLKIQPSEPRDSAVYFCASGSTGQMNSPLHFGNGTRLTVT.

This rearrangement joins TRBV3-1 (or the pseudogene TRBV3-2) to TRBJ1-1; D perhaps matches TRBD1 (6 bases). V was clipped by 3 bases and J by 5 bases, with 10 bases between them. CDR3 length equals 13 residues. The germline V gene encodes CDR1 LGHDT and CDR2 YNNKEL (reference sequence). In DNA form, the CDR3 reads TGTGCCAGCAGCCAGAACAGGGCAACTGAAGCTTTCTTT. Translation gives CASSQNRATEAFF.

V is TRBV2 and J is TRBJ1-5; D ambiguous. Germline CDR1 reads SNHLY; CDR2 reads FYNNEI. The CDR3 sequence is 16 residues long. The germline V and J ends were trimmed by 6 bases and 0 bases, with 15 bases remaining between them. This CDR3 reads CASRLGGYNSNQPQHF. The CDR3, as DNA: TGTGCCAGCAGACTGGGTGGGTACAATAGCAATCAGCCCCAGCATTTT.

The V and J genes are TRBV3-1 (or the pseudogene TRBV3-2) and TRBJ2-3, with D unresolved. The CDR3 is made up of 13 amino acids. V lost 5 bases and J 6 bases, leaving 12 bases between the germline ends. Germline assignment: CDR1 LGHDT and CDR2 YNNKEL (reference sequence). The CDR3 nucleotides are TGTGCCAGCAGCGATACGAGTGTCGATACGCAGTATTTT. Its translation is CASSDTSVDTQYF.

DNA for the CDR3: TGTGCCAGCAGCCCCGGCCCCCTATACAATGAGCAGTTCTTC. Its translation: CASSPGPLYNEQFF. The V and J genes are TRBV6-2 or TRBV6-3 and TRBJ2-1; no clear D. V was shortened by 6 bases and J by 4 bases, with 13 bases between the two germline ends. Germline V gene data show CDR1 as MNHEY and CDR2 as SVGEGT. The CDR3 consists of 14 residues.